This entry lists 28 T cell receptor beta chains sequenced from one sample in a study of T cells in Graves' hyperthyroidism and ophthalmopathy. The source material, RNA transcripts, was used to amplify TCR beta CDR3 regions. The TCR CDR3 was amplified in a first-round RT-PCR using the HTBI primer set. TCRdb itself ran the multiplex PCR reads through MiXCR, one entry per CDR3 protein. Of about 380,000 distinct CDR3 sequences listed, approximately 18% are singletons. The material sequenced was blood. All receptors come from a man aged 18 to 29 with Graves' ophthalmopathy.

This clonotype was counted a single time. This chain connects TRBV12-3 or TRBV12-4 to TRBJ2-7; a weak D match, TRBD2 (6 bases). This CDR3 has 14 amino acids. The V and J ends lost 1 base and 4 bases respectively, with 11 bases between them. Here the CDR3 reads CASSLGGVGYEQYF. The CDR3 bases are TGTGCCAGCAGTTTAGGGGGGGTGGGATACGAGCAGTACTTC.

CDR3 sequence: CSAFVNSGVGTDTQYF. The CDR3 nucleotides are TGCAGTGCTTTCGTTAATAGCGGGGTTGGCACAGATACGCAGTATTTT. The chain carries TRBV20-1 and TRBJ2-3, with TRBD2 matching over 8 bases. The CDR3 is 16 residues long. Losses at the gene ends were 5 bases for V and 1 base for J; bases not matched to a gene: 11. CDR1 is DFQATT and CDR2 is SNEGSKA in the germline V gene (reference sequence).

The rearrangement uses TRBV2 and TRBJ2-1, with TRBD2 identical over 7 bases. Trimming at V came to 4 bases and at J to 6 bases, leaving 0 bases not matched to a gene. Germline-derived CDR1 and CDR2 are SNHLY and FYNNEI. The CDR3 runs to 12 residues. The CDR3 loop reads CASSGTSNEQFF. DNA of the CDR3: TGTGCCAGCAGTGGGACTAGCAATGAGCAGTTCTTC.

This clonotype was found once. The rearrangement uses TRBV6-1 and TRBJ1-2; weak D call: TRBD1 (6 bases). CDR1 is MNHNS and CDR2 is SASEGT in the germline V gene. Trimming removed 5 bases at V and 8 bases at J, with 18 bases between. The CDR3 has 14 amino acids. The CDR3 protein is CASSPGTPYGGYTF. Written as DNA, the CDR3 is TGTGCCAGCAGTCCCGGGACACCGTACGGGGGCTACACCTTC.

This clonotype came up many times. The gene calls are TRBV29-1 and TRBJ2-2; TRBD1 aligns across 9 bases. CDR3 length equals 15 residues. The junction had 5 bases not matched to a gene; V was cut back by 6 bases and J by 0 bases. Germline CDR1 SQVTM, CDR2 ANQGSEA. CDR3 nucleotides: TGCAGCGTGCAACAGGGGGCCGCGAACACCGGGGAGCTGTTTTTT. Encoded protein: CSVQQGAANTGELFF.

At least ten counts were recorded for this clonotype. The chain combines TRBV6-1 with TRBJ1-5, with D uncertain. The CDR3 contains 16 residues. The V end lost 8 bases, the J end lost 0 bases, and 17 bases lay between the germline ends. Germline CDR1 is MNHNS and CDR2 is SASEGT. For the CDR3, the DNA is TGTGCCAGCCGTTGGGTGGCGGATTATAGCAATCAGCCCCAGCATTTT. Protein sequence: CASRWVADYSNQPQHF.

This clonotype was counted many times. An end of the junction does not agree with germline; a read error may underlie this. The CDR3 DNA reads as TGTGCCAGCAGCTTAGGGACTCCGAATGAGCAGTTCTTC. It codes for CASSLGTPNEQFF. The genes are TRBV5-1 and TRBJ2-1, with D maybe TRBD2 (6 bases). The CDR3 runs to 13 residues. Germline V gene sequence: CDR1 SGHRS, CDR2 YFSETQ.

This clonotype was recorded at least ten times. The CDR3 DNA is TGTGCCAGCAGAGCCGGGCAGAACTATGGCTACACCTTC. This sequence encodes CASRAGQNYGYTF. The rearrangement joins TRBV6-1 to TRBJ1-2, with unresolved D. This CDR3 region has 13 residues. Germline values: CDR1 MNHNS, CDR2 SASEGT. The ends were cut back, 6 bases at V and 2 bases at J, with 10 bases in the middle.

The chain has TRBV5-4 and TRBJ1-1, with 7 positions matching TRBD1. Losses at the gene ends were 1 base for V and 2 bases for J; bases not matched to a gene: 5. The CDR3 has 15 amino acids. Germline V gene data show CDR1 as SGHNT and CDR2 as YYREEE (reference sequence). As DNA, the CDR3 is TGTGCCAGCAGCTTGAAGGGGGCCTATAACACTGAAGCTTTCTTT. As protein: CASSLKGAYNTEAFF.

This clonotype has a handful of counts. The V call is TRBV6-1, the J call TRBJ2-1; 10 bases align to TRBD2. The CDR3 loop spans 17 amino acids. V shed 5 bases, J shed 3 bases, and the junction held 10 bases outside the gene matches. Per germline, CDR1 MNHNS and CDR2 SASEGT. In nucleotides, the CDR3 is TGTGCCAGCAGTTCTAGCGGGGGACTACCGTTCTACAATGAGCAGTTCTTC. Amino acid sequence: CASSSSGGLPFYNEQFF.

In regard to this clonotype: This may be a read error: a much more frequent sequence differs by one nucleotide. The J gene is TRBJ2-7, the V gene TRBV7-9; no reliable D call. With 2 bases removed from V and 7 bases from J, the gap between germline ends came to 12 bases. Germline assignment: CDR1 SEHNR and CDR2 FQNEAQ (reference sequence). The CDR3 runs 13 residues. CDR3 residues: CASSLPVLHEQYF. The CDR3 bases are TGTGCCAGCAGCTTACCGGTCCTCCATGAGCAGTACTTC.

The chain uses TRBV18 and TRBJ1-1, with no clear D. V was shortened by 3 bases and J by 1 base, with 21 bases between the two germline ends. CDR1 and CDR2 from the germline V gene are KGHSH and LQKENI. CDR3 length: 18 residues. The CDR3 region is CASSPLGPFTLQNTEAFF. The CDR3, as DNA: TGTGCCAGCTCACCCCTTGGACCCTTTACCTTACAGAACACTGAAGCTTTCTTT. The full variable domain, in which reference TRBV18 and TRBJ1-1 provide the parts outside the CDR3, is NAGVMQNPRHLVRRRGQEARLRCSPMKGHSHVYWYRQLPEEGLKFMVYLQKENIIDESGMPKERFSAEFPKEGPSILRIQQVVRGDSAAYFCASSPLGPFTLQNTEAFFGQGTRLTVV.

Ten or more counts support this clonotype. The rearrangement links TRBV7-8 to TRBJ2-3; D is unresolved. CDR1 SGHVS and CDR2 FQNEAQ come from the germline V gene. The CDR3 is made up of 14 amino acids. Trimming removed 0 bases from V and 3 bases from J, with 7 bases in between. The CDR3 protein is CASSLAGTTDTQYF. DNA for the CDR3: TGTGCCAGCAGCTTAGCGGGAACTACAGATACGCAGTATTTT.

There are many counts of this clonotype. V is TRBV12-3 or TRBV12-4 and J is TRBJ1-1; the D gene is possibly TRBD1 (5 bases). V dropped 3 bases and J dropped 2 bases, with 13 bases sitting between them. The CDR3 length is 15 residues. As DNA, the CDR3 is TGTGCCAGCAGTTTGACCCAGGGACTAAACACTGAAGCTTTCTTT. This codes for CASSLTQGLNTEAFF.

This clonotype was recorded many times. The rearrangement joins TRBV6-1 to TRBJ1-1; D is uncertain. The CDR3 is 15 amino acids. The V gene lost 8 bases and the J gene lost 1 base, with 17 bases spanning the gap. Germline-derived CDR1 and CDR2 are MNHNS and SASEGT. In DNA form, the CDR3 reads TGTGCCAGCGACATCTCTGTGGACCCGAACACTGAAGCTTTCTTT. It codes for CASDISVDPNTEAFF.

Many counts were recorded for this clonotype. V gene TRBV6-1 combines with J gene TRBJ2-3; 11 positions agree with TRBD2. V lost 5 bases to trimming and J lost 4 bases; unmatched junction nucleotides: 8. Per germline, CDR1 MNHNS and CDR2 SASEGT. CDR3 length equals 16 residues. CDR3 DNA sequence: TGTGCCAGCAGTCCCGGTCTAGCGGGGGGATCAGATACGCAGTATTTT. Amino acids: CASSPGLAGGSDTQYF.

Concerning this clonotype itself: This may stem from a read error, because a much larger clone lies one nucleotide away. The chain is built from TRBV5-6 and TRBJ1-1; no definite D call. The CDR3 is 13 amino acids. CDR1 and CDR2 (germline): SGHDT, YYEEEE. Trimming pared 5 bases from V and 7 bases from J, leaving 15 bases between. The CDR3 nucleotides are TGTGCCAGCAGATGGTCCCAGGAGGTTGAAGCTTTCTTT. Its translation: CASRWSQEVEAFF. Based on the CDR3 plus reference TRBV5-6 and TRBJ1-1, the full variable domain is DAGVTQSPTHLIKTRGQQVTLRCSPKSGHDTVSWYQQALGQGPQFIFQYYEEEERQRGNFPDRFSGHQFPNYSSELNVNALLLGDSALYLCASRWSQEVEAFFGQGTRLTVV.

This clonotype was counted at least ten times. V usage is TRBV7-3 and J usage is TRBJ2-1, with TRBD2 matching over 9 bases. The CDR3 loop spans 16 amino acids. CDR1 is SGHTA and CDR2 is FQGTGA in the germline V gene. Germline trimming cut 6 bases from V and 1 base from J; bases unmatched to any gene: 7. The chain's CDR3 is CASSSYSGGSYNEQFF. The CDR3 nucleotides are TGTGCCAGCAGTTCCTATAGCGGGGGTTCCTACAATGAGCAGTTCTTC.

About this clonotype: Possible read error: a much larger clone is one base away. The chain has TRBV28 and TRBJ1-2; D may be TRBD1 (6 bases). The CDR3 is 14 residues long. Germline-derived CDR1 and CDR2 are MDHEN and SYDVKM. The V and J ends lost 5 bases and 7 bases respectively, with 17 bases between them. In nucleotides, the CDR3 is TGTGCCAGCAGTGATTTCAGGACAGCTAGTGGCTACACCTTC. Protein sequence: CASSDFRTASGYTF.

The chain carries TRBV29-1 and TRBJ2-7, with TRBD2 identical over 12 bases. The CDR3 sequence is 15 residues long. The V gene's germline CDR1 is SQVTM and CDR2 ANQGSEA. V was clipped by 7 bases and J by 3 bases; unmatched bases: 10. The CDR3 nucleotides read TGCAGCGCGACACCTCTAGCGGGAGGGGGCTACGAGCAGTACTTC. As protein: CSATPLAGGGYEQYF.

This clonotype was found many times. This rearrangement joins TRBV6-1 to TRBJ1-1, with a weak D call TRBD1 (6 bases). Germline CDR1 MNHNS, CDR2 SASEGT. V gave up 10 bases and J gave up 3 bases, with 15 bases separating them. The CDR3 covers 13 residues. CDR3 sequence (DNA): TGTGCCACCCGACCGGGGGCGTACACTGAAGCTTTCTTT. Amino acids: CATRPGAYTEAFF.

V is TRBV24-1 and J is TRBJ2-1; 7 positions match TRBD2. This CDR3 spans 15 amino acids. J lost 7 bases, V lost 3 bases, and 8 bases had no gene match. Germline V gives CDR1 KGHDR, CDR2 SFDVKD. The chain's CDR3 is CATSDPRVGGNEQFF. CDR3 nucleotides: TGTGCCACCAGTGATCCCCGGGTGGGGGGGAATGAGCAGTTCTTC.

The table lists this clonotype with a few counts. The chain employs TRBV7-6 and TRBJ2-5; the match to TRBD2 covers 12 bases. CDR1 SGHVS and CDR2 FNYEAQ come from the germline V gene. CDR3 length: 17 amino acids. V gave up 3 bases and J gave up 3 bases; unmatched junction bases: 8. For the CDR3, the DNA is TGTGCCAGCAGCTTGTCTCTAGCGGGGGGGGCTAAAGAGACCCAGTACTTC. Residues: CASSLSLAGGAKETQYF.

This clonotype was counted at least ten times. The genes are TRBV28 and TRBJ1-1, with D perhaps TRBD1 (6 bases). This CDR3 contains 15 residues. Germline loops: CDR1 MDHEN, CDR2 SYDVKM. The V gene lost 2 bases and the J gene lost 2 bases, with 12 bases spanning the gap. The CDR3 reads CASSLAGGANTEAFF. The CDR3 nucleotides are TGTGCCAGCAGTTTAGCCGGGGGCGCAAACACTGAAGCTTTCTTT.

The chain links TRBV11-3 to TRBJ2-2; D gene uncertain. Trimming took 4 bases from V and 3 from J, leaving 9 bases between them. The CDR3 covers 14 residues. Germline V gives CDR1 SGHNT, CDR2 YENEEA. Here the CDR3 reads CASSYRVDTGELFF. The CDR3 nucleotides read TGTGCCAGCAGCTATAGAGTTGACACCGGGGAGCTGTTTTTT.

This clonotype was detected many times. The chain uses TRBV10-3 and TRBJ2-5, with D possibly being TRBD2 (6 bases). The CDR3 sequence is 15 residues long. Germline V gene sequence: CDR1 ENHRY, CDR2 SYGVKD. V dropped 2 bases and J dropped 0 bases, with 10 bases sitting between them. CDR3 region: CAISERGVDQETQYF. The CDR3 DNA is TGTGCCATCAGTGAGCGCGGGGTGGACCAAGAGACCCAGTACTTC.

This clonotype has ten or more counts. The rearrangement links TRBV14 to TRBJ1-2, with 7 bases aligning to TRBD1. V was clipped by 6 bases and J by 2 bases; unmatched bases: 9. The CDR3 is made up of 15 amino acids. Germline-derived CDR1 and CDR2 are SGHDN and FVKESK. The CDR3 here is CASSELGTVNYGYTF. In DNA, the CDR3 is TGTGCCAGCAGTGAACTTGGGACAGTCAACTATGGCTACACCTTC.

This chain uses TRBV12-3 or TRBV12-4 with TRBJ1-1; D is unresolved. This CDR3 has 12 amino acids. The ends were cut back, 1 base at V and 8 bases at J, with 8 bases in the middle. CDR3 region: CASSLGGWEAFF. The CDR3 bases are TGTGCCAGCAGTTTAGGAGGGTGGGAAGCTTTCTTT.